This T cell receptor (beta chain) was recorded in a study of regulatory T cells in long-lasting Graves disease. Notes on the study in general: Favoring TRBV28, TRBJ1-2 and TRBJ2-5 was a feature seen in persistent disease. Shared public clonotypes totalled about 2,700 in persistent patients, compared with about 970 in new patients.

Time point defined: persistent/refractory GD, antithyroid drugs over 5 years with positive TRAb. RNA from PBMCs was the source of the TCR library. EDTA tubes received about 9.2 milliliters of collected peripheral blood. Germline V lookup: CDR1 SGHAT, CDR2 FQNNGV. Trimming left V 3 bases short and J 4 bases short, with 21 bases between. The CDR3 length is 17 residues. For this clonotype: The target antigen is unknown.

With iRepertoire HTBI primers and Arm-PCR of CDR3 regions, TCR beta libraries were built. TCRdb reprocessed the multiplex PCR reads with MiXCR, giving one entry per CDR3 protein. Among 650,000 to 700,000 distinct CDR3 sequences listed, 30% were seen once. This clonotype was sampled from a female donor with Graves disease. The source was peripheral blood mononuclear cells (PBMCs), collected when the disease was refractory, from a patient treated with antithyroid drugs. V usage is TRBV11-2 and J usage is TRBJ2-5, with D possibly TRBD1 on 6 matching bases. CDR3 amino acids: CASSLEIGRGKGETQYF. The CDR3 nucleotides read TGTGCCAGCAGCTTGGAGATAGGCAGGGGAAAAGGAGAGACCCAGTACTTC.